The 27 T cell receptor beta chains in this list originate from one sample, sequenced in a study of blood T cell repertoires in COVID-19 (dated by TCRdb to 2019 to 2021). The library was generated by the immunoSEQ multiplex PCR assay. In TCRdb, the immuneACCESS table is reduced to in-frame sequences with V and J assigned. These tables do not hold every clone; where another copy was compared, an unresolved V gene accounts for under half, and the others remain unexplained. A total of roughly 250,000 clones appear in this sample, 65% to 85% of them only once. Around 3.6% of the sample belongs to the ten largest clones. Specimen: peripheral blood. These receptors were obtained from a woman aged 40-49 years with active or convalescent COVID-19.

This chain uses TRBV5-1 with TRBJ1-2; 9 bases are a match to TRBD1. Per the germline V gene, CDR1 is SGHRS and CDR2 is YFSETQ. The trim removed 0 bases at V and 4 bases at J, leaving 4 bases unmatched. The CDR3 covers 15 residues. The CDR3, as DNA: TGCGCCAGCAGCTTGGTTGGGACAGGGACCTATGGCTACACCTTC. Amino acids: CASSLVGTGTYGYTF.

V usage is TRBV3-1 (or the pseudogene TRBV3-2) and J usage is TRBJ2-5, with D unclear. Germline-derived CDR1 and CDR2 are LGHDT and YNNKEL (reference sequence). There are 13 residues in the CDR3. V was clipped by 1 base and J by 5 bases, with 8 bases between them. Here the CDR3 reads CASSQVAGETQYF. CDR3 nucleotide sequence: TGTGCCAGCAGCCAAGTGGCCGGGGAGACCCAGTACTTC.

The CDR3 loop reads CASSLWASGGDNEQFF. CDR3 bases: TGCGCCAGCAGCTTGTGGGCTAGCGGGGGGGACAATGAGCAGTTCTTC. The gene calls are TRBV5-1 and TRBJ2-1; 12 nucleotides match TRBD2. Germline assignment: CDR1 SGHRS and CDR2 YFSETQ. V lost 1 base to trimming and J lost 5 bases; unmatched junction nucleotides: 4. The CDR3 is 16 residues long.

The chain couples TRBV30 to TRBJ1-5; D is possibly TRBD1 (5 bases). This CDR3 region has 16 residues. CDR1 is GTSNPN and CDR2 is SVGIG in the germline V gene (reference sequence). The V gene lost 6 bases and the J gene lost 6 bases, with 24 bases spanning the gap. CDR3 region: CACAWQSGAWSQPQHF. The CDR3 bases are TGTGCCTGTGCCTGGCAAAGCGGGGCCTGGAGTCAGCCCCAGCATTTT.

The CDR3 reads CASSLTSGGANEQFF. CDR3 nucleotide sequence: TGTGCCAGCAGCTTAACTAGCGGGGGGGCAAATGAGCAGTTCTTC. This chain links TRBV11-3 with TRBJ2-1; 13 bases are shared with TRBD2. Germline CDR1 reads SGHNT; CDR2 reads YENEEA. Losses at the gene ends were 2 bases for V and 7 bases for J; bases not matched to a gene: 2. The CDR3 is 15 amino acids.

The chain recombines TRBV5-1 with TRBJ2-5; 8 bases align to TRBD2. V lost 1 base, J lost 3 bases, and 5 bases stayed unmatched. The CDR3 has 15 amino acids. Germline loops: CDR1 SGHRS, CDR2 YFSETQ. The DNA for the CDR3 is TGCGCCAGCAGCTTGTCGGGGCGGGGGGAAGAGACCCAGTACTTC. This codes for CASSLSGRGEETQYF.

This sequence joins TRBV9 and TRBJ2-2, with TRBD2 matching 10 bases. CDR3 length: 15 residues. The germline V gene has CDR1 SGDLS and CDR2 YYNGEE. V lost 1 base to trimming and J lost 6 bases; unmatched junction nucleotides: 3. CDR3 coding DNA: TGTGCCAGCAGCGTATGGACTAGCGGTTCCGGGGAGCTGTTTTTT. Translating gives CASSVWTSGSGELFF.

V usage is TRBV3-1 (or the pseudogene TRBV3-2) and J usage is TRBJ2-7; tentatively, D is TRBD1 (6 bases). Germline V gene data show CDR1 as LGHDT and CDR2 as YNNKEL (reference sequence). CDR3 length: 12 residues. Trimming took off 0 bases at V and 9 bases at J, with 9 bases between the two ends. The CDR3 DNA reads TGTGCCAGCAGCCAAGAAAGGGGGATGCAGTACTTC. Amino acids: CASSQERGMQYF.

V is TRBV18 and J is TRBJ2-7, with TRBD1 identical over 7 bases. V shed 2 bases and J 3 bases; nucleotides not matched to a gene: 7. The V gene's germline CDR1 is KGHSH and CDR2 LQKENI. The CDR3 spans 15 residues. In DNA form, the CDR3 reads TGTGCCAGCTCACCATTGACAGGGCCGTTCTACGAGCAGTACTTC. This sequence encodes CASSPLTGPFYEQYF.

The CDR3 loop is CASSQEPGGYNEQFF. For the CDR3, the DNA is TGTGCCAGCAGCCAAGAACCGGGAGGGTACAATGAGCAGTTCTTC. The genes are TRBV3-1 (or the pseudogene TRBV3-2) and TRBJ2-1; 8 nucleotides line up with TRBD2. The trim removed 0 bases at V and 4 bases at J, leaving 2 bases unmatched. The germline V gene encodes CDR1 LGHDT and CDR2 YNNKEL (reference sequence). The CDR3 runs 15 residues.

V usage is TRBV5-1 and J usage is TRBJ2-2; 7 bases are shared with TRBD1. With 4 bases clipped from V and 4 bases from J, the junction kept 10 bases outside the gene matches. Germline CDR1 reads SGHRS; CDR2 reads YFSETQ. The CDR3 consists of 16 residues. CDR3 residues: CASSPFRDSGTGELFF. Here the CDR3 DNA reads TGCGCCAGCAGCCCCTTCCGGGACAGTGGCACCGGGGAGCTGTTTTTT.

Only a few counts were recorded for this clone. The chain's CDR3 is CASSLTGDGYTF. For the CDR3, the DNA is TGTGCCAGCAGCTTGACAGGGGATGGCTACACCTTC. This chain links TRBV12-3 or TRBV12-4 with TRBJ1-2, with 8 bases fitting TRBD1. The CDR3 consists of 12 residues. Germline trimming cut 6 bases from V and 6 bases from J; bases unmatched to any gene: 3.

The CDR3 here is CAWSVLTDNSPLHF. In DNA form, the CDR3 reads TGTGCCTGGAGTGTATTGACAGACAATTCACCCCTCCACTTT. The chain has TRBV30 and TRBJ1-6; D is possibly TRBD1 (5 bases). This CDR3 spans 14 amino acids. Between the trimmed V and J ends, which lost 0 bases and 7 bases, there was a span of 10 bases. Germline CDR1 is GTSNPN and CDR2 is SVGIG (reference sequence).

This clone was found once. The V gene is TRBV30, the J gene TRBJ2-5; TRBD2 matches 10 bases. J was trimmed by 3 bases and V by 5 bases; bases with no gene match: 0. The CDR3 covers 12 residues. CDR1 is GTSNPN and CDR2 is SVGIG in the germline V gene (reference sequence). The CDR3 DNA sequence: TGTGCCTGGGGACTAGCGGAAGAGACCCAGTACTTC. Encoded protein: CAWGLAEETQYF.

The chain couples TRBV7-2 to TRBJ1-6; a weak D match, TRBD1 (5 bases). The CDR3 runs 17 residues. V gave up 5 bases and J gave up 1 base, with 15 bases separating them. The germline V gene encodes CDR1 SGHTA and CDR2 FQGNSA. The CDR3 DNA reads TGTGCCAGCAGCGGGACTCTGATTAGGTCCTATAATTCACCCCTCCACTTT. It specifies CASSGTLIRSYNSPLHF. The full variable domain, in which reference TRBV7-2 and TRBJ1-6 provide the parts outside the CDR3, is GAGVSQSPSNKVTEKGKDVELRCDPISGHTALYWYRQSLGQGLEFLIYFQGNSAPDKSGLPSDRFSAERTGGSVSTLTIQRTQQEDSAVYLCASSGTLIRSYNSPLHFGNGTRLTVT.

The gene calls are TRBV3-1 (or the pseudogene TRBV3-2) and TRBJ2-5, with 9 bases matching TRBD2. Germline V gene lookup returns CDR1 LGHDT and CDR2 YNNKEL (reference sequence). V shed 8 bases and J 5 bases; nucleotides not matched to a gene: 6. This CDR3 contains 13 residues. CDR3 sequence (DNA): TGTGCCAGCGGCGGGGGGGCCCAGGAGACCCAGTACTTC. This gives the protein CASGGGAQETQYF.

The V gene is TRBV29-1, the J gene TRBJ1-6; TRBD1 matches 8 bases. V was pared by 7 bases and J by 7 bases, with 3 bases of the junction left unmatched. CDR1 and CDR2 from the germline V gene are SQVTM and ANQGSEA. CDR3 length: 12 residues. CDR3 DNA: TGCAGCGCAGGGGGCGCGAATTCACCCCTCCACTTT. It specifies CSAGGANSPLHF.

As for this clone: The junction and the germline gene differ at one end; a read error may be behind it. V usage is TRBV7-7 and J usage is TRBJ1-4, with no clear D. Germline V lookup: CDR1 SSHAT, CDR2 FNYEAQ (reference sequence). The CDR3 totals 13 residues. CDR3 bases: TGTGCTAGCAGCGTCAACAGAAATGAAAAACTGTTTTTT. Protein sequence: CASSVNRNEKLFF.

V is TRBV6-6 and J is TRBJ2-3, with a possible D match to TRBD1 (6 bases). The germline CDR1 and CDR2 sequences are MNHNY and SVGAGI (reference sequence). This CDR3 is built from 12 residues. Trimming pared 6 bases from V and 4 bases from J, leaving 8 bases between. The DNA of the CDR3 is TGTGCCAGCAGCCAGGGGCCAGATACGCAGTATTTT. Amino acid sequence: CASSQGPDTQYF.

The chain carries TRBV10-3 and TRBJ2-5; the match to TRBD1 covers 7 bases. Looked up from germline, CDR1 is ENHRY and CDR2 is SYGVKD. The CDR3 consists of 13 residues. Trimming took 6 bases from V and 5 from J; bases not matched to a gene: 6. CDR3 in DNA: TGTGCCATCAGGAGACAGGGTGGGGAGACCCAGTACTTC. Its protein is CAIRRQGGETQYF.

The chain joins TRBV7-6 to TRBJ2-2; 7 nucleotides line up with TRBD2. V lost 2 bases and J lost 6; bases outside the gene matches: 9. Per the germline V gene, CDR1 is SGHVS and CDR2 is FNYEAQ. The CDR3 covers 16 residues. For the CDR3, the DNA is TGTGCCAGCAGCTTAATCGCGGGGGAGTACTCCGGGGAGCTGTTTTTT. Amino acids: CASSLIAGEYSGELFF.

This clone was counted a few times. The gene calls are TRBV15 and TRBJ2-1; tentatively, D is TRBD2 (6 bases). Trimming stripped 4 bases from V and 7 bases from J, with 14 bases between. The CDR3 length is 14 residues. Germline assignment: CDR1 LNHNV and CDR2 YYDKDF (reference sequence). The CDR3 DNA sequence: TGTGCCACCAGCATTAAAAATAGCGGTAATGAGCAGTTCTTC. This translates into CATSIKNSGNEQFF.

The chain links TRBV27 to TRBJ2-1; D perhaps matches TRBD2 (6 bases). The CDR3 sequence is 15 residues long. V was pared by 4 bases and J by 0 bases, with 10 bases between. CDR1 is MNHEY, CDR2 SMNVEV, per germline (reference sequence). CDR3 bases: TGTGCCAGCAGTTCTGCGGGGAGCTCCTACAATGAGCAGTTCTTC. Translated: CASSSAGSSYNEQFF.

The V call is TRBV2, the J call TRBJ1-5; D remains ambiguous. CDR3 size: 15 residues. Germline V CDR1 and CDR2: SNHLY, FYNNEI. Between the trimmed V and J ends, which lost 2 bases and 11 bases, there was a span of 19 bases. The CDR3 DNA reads TGTGCCAGCAGTGAATCCTCGGTATGGATCAGGACCCAGCATTTT. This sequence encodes CASSESSVWIRTQHF. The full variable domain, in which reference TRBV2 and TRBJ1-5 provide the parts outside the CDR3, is EPEVTQTPSHQVTQMGQEVILRCVPISNHLYFYWYRQILGQKVEFLVSFYNNEISEKSEIFDDQFSVERPDGSNFTLKIRSTKLEDSAMYFCASSESSVWIRTQHFGDGTRLSIL.

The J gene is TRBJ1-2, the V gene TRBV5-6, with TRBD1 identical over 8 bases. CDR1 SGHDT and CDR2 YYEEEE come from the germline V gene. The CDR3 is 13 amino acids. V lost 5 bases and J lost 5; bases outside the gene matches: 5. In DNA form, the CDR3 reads TGTGCCAGCAGAGTAGACAGGGGATATGGCTACACCTTC. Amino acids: CASRVDRGYGYTF.

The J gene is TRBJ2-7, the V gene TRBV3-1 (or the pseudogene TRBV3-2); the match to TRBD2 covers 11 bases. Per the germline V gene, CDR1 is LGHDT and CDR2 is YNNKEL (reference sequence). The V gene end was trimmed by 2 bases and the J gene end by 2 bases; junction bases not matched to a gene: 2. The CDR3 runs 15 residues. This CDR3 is CASSQTSGGTYEQYF. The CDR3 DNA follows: TGTGCCAGCAGCCAAACTAGCGGGGGTACCTACGAGCAGTACTTC.

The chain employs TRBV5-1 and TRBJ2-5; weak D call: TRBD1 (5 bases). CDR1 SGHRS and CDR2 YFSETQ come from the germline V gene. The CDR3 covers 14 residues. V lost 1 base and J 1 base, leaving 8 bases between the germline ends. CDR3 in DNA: TGCGCCAGCAGCTTGAGACAGTCCCAAGAGACCCAGTACTTC. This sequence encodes CASSLRQSQETQYF.